This T cell receptor beta chain stems from a study of CD8 T cells in Susac syndrome. Study-level results: By the study's own acknowledgment, its TCR sequencing and HLA analysis included relatively few individuals.

A quantity of roughly 0.5 to 1 ug RNA underwent reverse transcription using random hexamers. Amplification of TCR beta CDR3 across 54 Vbeta and 13 Jbeta was performed with immunoSEQ multiplex PCR. In TCRdb, the immunoSEQ multiplex PCR reads were re-called with MiXCR into one record per CDR3 protein. Of approximately 180,000 distinct CDR3 sequences listed, approximately 93% are singletons. Trimming took 9 bases from V and 7 from J, leaving 18 bases between them. The CDR3 covers 13 residues. CDR1 is LNHDA and CDR2 is SQIVND in the germline V gene (reference sequence). As concerns this clonotype: What it recognizes is unknown.

Sequencing used CD4+ T cells from PBMCs. The V and J genes are TRBV19 and TRBJ2-5, with a weak D call TRBD1 (6 bases). The receptor was derived from a human donor with multiple sclerosis. CDR3 region: CASRQVSSVTQYF. The CDR3, as DNA: TGTGCCAGCCGACAGGTGTCCTCGGTGACCCAGTACTTC.